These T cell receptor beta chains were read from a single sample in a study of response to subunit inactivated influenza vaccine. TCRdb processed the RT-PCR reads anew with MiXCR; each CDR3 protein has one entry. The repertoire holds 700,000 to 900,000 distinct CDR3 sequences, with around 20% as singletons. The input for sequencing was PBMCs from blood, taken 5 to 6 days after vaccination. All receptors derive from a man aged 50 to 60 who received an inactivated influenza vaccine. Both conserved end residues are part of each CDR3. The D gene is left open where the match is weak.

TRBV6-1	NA	CASSQGVTNEKLFF
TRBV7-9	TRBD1	CASSTGQTGGTEAFF
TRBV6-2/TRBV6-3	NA	CASLGWQENQPQHF
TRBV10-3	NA	CAIKRDSVYNEQFF
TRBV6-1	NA	CASSRGQYQETQYF
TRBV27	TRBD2	CASFPVRGGAFHEQFF
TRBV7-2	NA	CASSFRDLSYEQYF
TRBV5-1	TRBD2	CASSWLAGGNNEQFF
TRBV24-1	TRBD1	CATSGAVGQGTQETQYF
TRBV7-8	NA	CASSLGGGAGQFF
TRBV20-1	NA	CSARDLRGFTEAFF
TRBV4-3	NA	CASRGTEYNSPLHF
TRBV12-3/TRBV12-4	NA	CASSLRHRLTEAFF
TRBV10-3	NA	CAISESGTRNTEAFF
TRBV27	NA	CASRLITGVGEQYF
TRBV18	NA	CASSPDFNEQFF
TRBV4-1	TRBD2	CASSRWGLRGEETQYF
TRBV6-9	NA	CASRDDVSAEAFF
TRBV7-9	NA	CASSLAKQGGGYTF
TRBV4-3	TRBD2	CASSSSGVSTDTQYF
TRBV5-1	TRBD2	CASSSRTSGRGDTQYF
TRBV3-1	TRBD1	CASSWGQPWTGELFF